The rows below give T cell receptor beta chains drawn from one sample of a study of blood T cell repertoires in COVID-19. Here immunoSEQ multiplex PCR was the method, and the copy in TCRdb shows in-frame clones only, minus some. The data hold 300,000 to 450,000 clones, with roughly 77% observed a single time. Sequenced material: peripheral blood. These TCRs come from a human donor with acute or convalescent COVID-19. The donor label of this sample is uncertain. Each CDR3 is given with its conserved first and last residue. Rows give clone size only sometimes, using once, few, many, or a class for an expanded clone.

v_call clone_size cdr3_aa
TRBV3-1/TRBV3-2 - CASRTGGSYEQYF
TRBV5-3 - CARSSGEGGKTQYF
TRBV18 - CASSPQGGQLNTEAFF
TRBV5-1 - CARSWGRGGATYEQYF
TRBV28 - CASSGLTGVNEQFF
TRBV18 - CASSPIPAAPGSGNTIYF
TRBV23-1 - CASRPQTGIQETQYF
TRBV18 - CASSPRSQGHTSNQPQHF
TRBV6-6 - CASSKRLAGGPNEQFF
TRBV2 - CASSILWGVGELFF
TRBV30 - CAWIAGEQFF
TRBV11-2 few CASSFRTGWNTEAFF
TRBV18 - CASSPLAGADTQYF
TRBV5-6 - CASSLYTGASQPQHF
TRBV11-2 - CASSLGVNTEAFF
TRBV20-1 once CSGDMVYEQYF
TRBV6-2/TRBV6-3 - CASSYSPRRQGKSNQPQHF
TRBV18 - CASSPPGRSYNEQFF
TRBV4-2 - CASSQEEAGGVYNEQFF
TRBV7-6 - CASSLMGQGSGNTIYF
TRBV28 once CASSALVANTEAFF
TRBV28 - CASSLRNPDSQPQHF
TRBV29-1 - CSVWWGPNTEAFF
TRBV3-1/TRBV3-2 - CASSPSGLAGASSYNEQFF
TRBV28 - CASSHRGFGEKLFF
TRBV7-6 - CASSPTFKTNEKLFF
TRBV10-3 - CAISESGGYLSYEQYF
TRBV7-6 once CASSPQQGYEQYF
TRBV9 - CASSVVSGGRVGEQFF
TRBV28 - CASSPPRVAGGYEQYF
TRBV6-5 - CASSYSGQGVYEQYF
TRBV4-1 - CASSQDGYSGYEQYF
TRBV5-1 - CASRGTGWDNEQFF
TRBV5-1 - CASSFKVAGSYEQYF
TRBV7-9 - CASSLGQGARGYTF
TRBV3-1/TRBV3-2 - CASSPAGGEAFF
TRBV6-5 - CAWGSDRLKAFF
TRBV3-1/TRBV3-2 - CASSQGGGTGSYEQYF
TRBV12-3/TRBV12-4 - CASSLTGTDTQYF
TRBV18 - CASSPDLAGGPSYEQYF
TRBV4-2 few CASSRGLADASEQYF